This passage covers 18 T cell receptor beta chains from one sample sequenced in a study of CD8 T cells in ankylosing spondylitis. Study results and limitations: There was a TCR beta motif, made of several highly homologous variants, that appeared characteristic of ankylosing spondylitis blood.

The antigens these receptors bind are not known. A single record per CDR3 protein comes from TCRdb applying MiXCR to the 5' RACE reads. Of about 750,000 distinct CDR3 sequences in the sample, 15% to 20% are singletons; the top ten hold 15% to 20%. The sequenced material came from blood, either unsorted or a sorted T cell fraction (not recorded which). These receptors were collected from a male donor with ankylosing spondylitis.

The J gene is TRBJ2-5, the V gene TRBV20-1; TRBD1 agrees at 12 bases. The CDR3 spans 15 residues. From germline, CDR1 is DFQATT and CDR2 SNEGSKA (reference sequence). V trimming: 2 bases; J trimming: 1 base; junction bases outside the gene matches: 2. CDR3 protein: CSARRDRGLQETQYF. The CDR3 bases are TGCAGTGCTAGAAGGGACAGGGGGCTCCAAGAGACCCAGTACTTC.

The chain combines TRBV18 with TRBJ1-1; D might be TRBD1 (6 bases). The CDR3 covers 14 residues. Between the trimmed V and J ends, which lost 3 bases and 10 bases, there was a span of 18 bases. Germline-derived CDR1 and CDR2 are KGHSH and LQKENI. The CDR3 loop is CASSPPENREVAFF. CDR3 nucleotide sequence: TGTGCCAGCTCACCCCCTGAGAACAGGGAGGTAGCTTTCTTT.

DNA of the CDR3: TGTGCCAGCAAGACTGGACTAGCCGGGGAGCTGTTTTTT. The encoded protein is CASKTGLAGELFF. The chain recombines TRBV12-3 or TRBV12-4 with TRBJ2-2, with 7 positions matching TRBD2. The CDR3 consists of 13 residues. The trim removed 7 bases at V and 6 bases at J, leaving 5 bases unmatched.

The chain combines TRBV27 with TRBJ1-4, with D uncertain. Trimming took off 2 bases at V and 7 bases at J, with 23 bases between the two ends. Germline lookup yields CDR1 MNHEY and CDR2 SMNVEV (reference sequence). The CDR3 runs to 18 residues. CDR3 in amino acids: CASSLEVPRVIDREKLFF. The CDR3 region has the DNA TGTGCCAGCAGTTTAGAGGTCCCGCGGGTCATAGATCGTGAAAAACTGTTTTTT.

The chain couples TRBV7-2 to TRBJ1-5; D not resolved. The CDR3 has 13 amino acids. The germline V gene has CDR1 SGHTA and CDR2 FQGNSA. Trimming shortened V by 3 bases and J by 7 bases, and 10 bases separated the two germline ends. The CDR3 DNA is TGTGCCAGCAGCTTGGGGTCGTGGCAGCCCCAGCATTTT. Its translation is CASSLGSWQPQHF.

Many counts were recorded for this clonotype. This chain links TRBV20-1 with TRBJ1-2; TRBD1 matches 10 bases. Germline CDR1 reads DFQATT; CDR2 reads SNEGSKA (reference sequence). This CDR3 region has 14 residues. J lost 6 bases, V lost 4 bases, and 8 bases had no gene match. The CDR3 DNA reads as TGCAGTGCTATATCCTCCGGGACAGGGGATGGCTACACCTTC. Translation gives CSAISSGTGDGYTF.

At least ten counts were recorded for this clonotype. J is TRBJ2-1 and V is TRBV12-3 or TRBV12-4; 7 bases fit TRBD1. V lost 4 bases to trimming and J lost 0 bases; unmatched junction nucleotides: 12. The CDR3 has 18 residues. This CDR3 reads CASSSPAGTAISYNEQFF. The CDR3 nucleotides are TGTGCCAGCAGTTCCCCAGCCGGGACAGCGATCTCCTACAATGAGCAGTTCTTC.

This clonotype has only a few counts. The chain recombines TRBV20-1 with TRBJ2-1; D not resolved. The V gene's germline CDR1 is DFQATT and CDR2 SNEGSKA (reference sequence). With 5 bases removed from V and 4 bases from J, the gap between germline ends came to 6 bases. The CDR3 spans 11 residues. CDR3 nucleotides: TGCAGTGCTTATGGTTACAATGAGCAGTTCTTC. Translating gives CSAYGYNEQFF.

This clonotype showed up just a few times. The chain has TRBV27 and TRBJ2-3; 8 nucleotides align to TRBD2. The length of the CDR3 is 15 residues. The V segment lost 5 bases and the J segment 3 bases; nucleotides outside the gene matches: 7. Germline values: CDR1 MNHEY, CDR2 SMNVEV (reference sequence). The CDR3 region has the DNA TGTGCCAGCAGTCCATGGGGACTAGTTACAGATACGCAGTATTTT. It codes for CASSPWGLVTDTQYF.

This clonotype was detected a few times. Written as DNA, the CDR3 is TGTGCCAGCAGTTTATCACTAGCGGGAGGGAACAATGAGCAGTTCTTC. It encodes CASSLSLAGGNNEQFF. The rearrangement uses TRBV27 and TRBJ2-1; 13 nucleotides agree with TRBD2. Trimming took 0 bases from V and 5 from J; bases not matched to a gene: 1. The CDR3 consists of 16 residues. Germline V gene sequence: CDR1 MNHEY, CDR2 SMNVEV (reference sequence).

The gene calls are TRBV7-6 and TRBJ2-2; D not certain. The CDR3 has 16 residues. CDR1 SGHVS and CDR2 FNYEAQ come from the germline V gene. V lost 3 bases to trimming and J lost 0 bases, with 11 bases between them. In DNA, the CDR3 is TGTGCCAGCAGCTTCCTTGCGGAAACGAACACCGGGGAGCTGTTTTTT. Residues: CASSFLAETNTGELFF. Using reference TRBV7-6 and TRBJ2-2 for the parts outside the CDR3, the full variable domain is GAGVSQSPRYKVTKRGQDVALRCDPISGHVSLYWYRQALGQGPEFLTYFNYEAQQDKSGLPNDRFSAERPEGSISTLTIQRTEQRDSAMYRCASSFLAETNTGELFFGEGSRLTVL.

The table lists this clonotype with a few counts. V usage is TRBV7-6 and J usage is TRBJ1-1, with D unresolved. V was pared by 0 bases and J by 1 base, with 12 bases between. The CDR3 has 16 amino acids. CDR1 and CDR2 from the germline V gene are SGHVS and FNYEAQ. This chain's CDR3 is CASSLAPGGENTEAFF. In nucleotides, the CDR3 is TGTGCCAGCAGCTTAGCTCCCGGAGGAGAGAACACTGAAGCTTTCTTT.

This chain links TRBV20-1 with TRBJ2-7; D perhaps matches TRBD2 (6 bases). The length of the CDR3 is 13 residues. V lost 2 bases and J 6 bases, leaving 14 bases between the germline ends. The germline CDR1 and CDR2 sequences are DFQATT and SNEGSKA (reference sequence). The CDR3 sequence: CSARPGGLGEQYF. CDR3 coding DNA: TGCAGTGCTAGACCTGGGGGGTTGGGCGAGCAGTACTTC.

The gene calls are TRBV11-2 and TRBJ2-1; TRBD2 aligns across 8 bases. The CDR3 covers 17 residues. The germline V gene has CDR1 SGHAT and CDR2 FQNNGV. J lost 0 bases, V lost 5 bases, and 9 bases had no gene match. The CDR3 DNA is TGTGCCAGCAGCCCGGCGGTAGCGGGGAGCTCCTACAATGAGCAGTTCTTC. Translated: CASSPAVAGSSYNEQFF.

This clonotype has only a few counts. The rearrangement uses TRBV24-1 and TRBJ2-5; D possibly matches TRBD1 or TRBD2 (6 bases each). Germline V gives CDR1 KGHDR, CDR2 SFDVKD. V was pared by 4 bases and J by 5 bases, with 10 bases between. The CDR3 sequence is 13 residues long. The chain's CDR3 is CATSEGGLETQYF. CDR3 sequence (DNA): TGTGCCACCAGTGAAGGGGGGCTGGAGACCCAGTACTTC.

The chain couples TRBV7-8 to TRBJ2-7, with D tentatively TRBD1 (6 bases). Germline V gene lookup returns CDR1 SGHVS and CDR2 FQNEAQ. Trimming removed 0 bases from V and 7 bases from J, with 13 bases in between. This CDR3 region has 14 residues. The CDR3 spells CASSLAGGEWEQYF. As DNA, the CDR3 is TGTGCCAGCAGCTTAGCAGGGGGAGAGTGGGAGCAGTACTTC.

Here the CDR3 reads CASSQVSPGGPTDTQYF. In DNA form, the CDR3 reads TGCGCCAGCAGCCAAGTATCCCCGGGAGGGCCCACAGATACGCAGTATTTT. The V call is TRBV4-1, the J call TRBJ2-3, with 8 bases aligning to TRBD2. This CDR3 is 17 amino acids long. From germline, CDR1 is MGHRA and CDR2 YSYEKL. V was pared by 1 base and J by 2 bases, with 8 bases of the junction left unmatched.

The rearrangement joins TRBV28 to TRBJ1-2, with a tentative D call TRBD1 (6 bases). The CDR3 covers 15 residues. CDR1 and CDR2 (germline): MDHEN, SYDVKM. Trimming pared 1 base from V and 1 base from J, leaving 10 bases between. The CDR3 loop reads CASSLSIGGNYGYTF. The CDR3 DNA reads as TGTGCCAGCAGTTTATCTATAGGGGGTAACTATGGCTACACCTTC.